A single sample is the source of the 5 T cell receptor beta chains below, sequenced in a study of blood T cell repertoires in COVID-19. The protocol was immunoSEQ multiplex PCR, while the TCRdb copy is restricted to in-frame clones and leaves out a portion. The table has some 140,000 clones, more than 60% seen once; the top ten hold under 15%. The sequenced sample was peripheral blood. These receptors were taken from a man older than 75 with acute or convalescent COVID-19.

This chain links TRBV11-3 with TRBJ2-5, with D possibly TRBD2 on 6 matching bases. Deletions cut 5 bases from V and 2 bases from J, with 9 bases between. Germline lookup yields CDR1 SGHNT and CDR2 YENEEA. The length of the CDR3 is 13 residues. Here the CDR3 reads CASSRGSQETQYF. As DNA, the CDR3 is TGTGCCAGCAGCCGGGGGAGTCAAGAGACCCAGTACTTC.

This CDR3 is CASSARDRNTEAFF. The CDR3 bases are TGTGCCAGCAGCGCCCGGGACAGGAACACTGAAGCTTTCTTT. V is TRBV5-4 and J is TRBJ1-1; 7 positions match TRBD1. The CDR3 totals 14 residues. The V and J ends lost 4 bases and 1 base, in that order; junction bases with no gene match: 4. Germline V lookup: CDR1 SGHNT, CDR2 YYREEE (reference sequence).

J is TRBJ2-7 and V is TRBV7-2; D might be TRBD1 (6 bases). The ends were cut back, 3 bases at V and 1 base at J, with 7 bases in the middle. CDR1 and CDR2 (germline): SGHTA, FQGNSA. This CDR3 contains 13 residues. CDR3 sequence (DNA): TGTGCCAGCAGCTTTGACAGGTCCTACGAGCAGTACTTC. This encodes CASSFDRSYEQYF.

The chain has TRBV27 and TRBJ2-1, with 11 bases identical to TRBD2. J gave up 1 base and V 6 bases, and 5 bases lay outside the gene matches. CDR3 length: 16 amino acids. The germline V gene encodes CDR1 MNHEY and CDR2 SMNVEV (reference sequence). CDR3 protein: CASSDGTSGSYNEQFF. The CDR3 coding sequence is TGTGCCAGCAGCGACGGGACTAGCGGATCCTACAATGAGCAGTTCTTC.

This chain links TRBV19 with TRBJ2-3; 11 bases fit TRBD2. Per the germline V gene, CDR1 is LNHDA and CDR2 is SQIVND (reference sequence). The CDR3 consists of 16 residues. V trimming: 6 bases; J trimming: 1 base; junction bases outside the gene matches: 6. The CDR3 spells CASRGILAGGTDTQYF. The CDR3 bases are TGTGCCAGTAGGGGAATACTAGCGGGGGGCACAGATACGCAGTATTTT.